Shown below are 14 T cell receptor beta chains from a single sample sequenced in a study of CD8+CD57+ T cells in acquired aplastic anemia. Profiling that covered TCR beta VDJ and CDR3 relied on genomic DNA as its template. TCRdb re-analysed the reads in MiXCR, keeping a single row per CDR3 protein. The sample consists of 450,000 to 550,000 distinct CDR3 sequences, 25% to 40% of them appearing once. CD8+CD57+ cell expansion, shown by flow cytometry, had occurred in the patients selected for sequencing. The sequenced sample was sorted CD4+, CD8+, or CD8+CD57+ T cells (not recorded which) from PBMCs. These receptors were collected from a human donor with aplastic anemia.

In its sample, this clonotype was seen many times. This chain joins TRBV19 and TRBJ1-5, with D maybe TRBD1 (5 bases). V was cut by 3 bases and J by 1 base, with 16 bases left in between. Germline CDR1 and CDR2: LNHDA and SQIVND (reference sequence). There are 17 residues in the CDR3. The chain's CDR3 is CASSIRDGYGSNQPQHF. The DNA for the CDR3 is TGTGCCAGTAGTATCCGGGACGGTTACGGGAGCAATCAGCCCCAGCATTTT.

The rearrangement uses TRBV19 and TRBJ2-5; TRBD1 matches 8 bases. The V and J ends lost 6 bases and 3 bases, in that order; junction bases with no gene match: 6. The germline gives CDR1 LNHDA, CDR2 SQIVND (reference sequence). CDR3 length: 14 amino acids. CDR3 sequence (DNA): TGTGCCAGTAGCGCCGAGACAGGGGAAGAGACCCAGTACTTC. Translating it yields CASSAETGEETQYF.

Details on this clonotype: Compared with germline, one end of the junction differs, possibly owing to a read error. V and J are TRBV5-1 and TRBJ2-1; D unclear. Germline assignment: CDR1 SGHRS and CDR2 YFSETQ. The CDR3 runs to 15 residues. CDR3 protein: CASSFKVSSYNGQFF. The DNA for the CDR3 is TGCGCCAGCAGCTTTAAAGTTTCCTCCTACAATGGGCAGTTCTTC.

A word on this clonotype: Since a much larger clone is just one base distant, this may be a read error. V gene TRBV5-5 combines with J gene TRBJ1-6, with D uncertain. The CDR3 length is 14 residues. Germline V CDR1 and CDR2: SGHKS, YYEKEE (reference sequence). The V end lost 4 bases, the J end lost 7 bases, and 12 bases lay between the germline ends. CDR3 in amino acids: CASSPTYGNSPLHF. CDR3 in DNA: TGTGCCAGCAGCCCCACATATGGGAATTCACCCCTCCACTTT. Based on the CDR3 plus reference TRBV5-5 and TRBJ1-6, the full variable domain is DAGVTQSPTHLIKTRGQQVTLRCSPISGHKSVSWYQQVLGQGPQFIFQYYEKEERGRGNFPDRFSARQFPNYSSELNVNALLLGDSALYLCASSPTYGNSPLHFGNGTRLTVT.

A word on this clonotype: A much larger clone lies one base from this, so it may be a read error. Here the CDR3 DNA reads TGTGCCAGCAGCCCTCGGACAGGGCATAACACCATATATTTT. Translated: CASSPRTGHNTIYF. The V and J genes are TRBV7-2 and TRBJ1-3; 8 positions agree with TRBD1. This CDR3 is built from 14 residues. V shed 5 bases and J 7 bases; nucleotides not matched to a gene: 7. CDR1 and CDR2 from the germline V gene are SGHTA and FQGNSA.

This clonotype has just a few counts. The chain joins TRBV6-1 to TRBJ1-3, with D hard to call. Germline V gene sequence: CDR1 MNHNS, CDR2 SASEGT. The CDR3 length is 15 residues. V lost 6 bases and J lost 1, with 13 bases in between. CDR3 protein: CASSPPGSSGNTIYF. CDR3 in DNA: TGTGCCAGCAGCCCCCCGGGGTCATCTGGAAACACCATATATTTT.

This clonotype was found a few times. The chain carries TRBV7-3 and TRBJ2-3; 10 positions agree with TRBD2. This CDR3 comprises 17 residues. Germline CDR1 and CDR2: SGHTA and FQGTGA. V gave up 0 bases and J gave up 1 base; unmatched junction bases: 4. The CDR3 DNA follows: TGTGCCAGCAGCTTAACCCCCGGACTAGCGGGCACAGATACGCAGTATTTT. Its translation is CASSLTPGLAGTDTQYF.

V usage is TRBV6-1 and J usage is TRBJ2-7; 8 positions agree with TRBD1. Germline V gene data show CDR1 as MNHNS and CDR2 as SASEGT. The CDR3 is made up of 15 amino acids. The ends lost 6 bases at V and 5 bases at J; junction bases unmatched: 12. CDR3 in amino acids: CASSSAGTGFNEQYF. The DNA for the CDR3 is TGTGCCAGCAGCTCCGCCGGGACAGGCTTCAACGAGCAGTACTTC.

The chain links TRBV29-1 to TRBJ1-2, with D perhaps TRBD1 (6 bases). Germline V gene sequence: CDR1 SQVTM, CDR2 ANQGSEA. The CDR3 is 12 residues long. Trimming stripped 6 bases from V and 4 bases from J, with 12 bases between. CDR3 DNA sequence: TGCAGCGTCGAGCACAGGGCCTATGGCTACACCTTC. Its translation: CSVEHRAYGYTF.

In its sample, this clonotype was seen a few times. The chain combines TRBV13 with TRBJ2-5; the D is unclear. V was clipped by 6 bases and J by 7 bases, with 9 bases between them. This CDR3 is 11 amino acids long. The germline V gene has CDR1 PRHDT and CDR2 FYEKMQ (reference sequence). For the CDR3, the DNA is TGTGCCAGCAGTTCGACGGGGACCCAGTACTTC. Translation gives CASSSTGTQYF.

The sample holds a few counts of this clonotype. The CDR3 sequence: CASSRPGQGLYEQYF. DNA of the CDR3: TGTGCCAGCAGTCGCCCGGGACAGGGTTTGTACGAGCAGTACTTC. The gene calls are TRBV6-2 or TRBV6-3 and TRBJ2-7, with 9 bases lining up with TRBD1. Germline CDR1 MNHEY, CDR2 SVGEGT. V shed 5 bases, J shed 4 bases, and the junction held 9 bases outside the gene matches. This CDR3 contains 15 residues.

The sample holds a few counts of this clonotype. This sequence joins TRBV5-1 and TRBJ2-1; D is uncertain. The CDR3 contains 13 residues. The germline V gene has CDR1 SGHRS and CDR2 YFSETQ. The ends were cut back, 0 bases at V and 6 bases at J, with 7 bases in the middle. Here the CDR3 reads CASSLDHFNEQFF. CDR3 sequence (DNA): TGCGCCAGCAGCTTGGACCATTTCAATGAGCAGTTCTTC.

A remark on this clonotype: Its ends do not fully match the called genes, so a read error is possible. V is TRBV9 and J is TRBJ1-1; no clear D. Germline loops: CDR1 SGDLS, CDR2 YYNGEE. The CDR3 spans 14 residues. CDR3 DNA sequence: TGTGCCAGCAGCCCAACAGCTTTGAACGCTGAAGCTTTCTTT. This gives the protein CASSPTALNAEAFF.

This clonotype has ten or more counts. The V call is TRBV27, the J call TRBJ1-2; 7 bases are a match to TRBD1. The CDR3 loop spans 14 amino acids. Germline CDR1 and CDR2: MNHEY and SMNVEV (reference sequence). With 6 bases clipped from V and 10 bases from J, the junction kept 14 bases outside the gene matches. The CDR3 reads CASRRQGGVRDYTF. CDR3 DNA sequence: TGTGCCAGCAGGCGACAGGGAGGAGTGCGGGACTACACCTTC.